Listed below are T cell receptor beta chains from one sample, sequenced in a study of Graves' ophthalmopathy and Graves' hyperthyroidism. MiXCR, applied by TCRdb to the multiplex PCR reads, yields one record per CDR3 protein. Among roughly 400,000 distinct CDR3 sequences listed, around 20% were seen once. Material: peripheral blood. The source is a woman aged 18-35 years with Graves' ophthalmopathy. CDR3s include the opening cysteine and the closing phenylalanine or tryptophan. The D gene is left open where the match is weak. Clone size is shown for a subset of rows, as once, few, many or a class of expanded clone.

DNA,CDR3,D,size,J,V
TGTGCCAGCAGCCCCTCGGGGTCTCAGTCTGAAGCTTTCTTT,CASSPSGSQSEAFF,.,many,TRBJ1-1,TRBV7-3
TGTGCCAGCAGTGACCGGGTATCCACCGGGGAGCTGTTTTTT,CASSDRVSTGELFF,.,many,TRBJ2-2,TRBV6-4
TGTGCCAGCAGTTACTCGGGACAGGAGGTTGGCTACACCTTC,CASSYSGQEVGYTF,TRBD1,few,TRBJ1-2,TRBV6-5
TGTGCCAGCAGCGCATCCGGGACAGAGCTTTTCCCACATTTT,CASSASGTELFPHF,TRBD1,.,TRBJ1-5,TRBV28
TGTGCCTTCAACCCCGGGGGGGGGATCGGGCCTGAAGCTTTCTTT,CAFNPGGGIGPEAFF,.,many,TRBJ1-1,TRBV28
TGCAGTGCTAGGGGAGAGCCCTGGGAGCAGTACTTC,CSARGEPWEQYF,.,many,TRBJ2-7,TRBV20-1
TGTGCCAGCAGTTACGACCGCATCCGGTCGGATAATTCACCCCTCCACTTT,CASSYDRIRSDNSPLHF,.,many,TRBJ1-6,TRBV6-2/TRBV6-3
TGTGCCAGCAGCACCACGACTAGCGGGAGGGCCTACGAGCAGTACTTC,CASSTTTSGRAYEQYF,TRBD2,.,TRBJ2-7,TRBV11-2
TGTGCCAGCAGAGACGTCGGGGAAGAGACCCAGTACTTC,CASRDVGEETQYF,.,many,TRBJ2-5,TRBV6-1
TGTGCCAGGACCACCGCCGGGGGCCCCGACGCTTTCTTT,CARTTAGGPDAFF,.,.,TRBJ1-1,TRBV28
TGTGCCTGGAGTCTCAATGAAGCTTTCTTT,CAWSLNEAFF,.,.,TRBJ1-1,TRBV30
TGTGCCAGCAGCCCAAGTCTTTACCGAGAGCAGTACTTC,CASSPSLYREQYF,.,many,TRBJ2-7,TRBV14